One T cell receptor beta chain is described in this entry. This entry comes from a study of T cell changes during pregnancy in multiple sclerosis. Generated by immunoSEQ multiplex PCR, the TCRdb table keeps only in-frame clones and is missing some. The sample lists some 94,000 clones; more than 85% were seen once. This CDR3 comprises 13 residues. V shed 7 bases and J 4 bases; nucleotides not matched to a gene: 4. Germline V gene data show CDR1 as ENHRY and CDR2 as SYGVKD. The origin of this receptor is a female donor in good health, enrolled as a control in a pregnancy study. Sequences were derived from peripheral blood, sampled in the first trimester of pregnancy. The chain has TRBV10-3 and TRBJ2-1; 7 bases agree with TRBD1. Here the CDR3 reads CAIKGALYNEQFF. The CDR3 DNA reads TGTGCCATCAAGGGGGCACTATACAATGAGCAGTTCTTC.